These 27 T cell receptor beta chains were all obtained from the same sample, sequenced in a study of blood T cell repertoires in COVID-19. The method was immunoSEQ multiplex PCR; TCRdb's version includes in-frame clones alone and lacks a portion of them. Of 120,000 to 150,000 clones listed, roughly nine tenths are singletons. The material sequenced was peripheral blood. The receptor set was obtained from a woman in her fifties or sixties with active COVID-19.

The chain couples TRBV28 to TRBJ2-1; D not certain. The germline CDR1 and CDR2 sequences are MDHEN and SYDVKM. The CDR3 loop spans 11 amino acids. Trimming took 5 bases from V and 6 from J, leaving 5 bases between them. The CDR3 region has the DNA TGTGCCAGCAGTCGAGTCAATGAGCAGTTCTTC. This encodes CASSRVNEQFF.

The chain couples TRBV6-1 to TRBJ1-2, with a weak D call TRBD1 (5 bases). Trimming cost V 3 bases and J 8 bases, with 10 bases left between them. The germline CDR1 and CDR2 sequences are MNHNS and SASEGT. The CDR3 covers 12 residues. The CDR3 protein is CASSERGGGYTF. DNA of the CDR3: TGTGCCAGCAGTGAGAGGGGAGGCGGCTACACCTTC.

The rearrangement joins TRBV11-3 to TRBJ2-1; tentative D call: TRBD2 (6 bases). The V end was cut by 4 bases, the J end by 7 bases, with 17 bases between. Germline CDR1 SGHNT, CDR2 YENEEA. The CDR3 is made up of 15 amino acids. The CDR3: CASSYGTGVWNEQFF. In nucleotides, the CDR3 is TGTGCCAGCAGCTACGGAACGGGAGTTTGGAATGAGCAGTTCTTC.

Of note for this clone: At one boundary the junction diverges from the germline segment, which might be a read error. CDR3 region: CASSLSTRRGARYEQYF. CDR3 nucleotide sequence: TGTGCCAGCAGTCTATCCACTAGGCGGGGGGCGCGGTACGAGCAGTACTTC. The gene calls are TRBV27 and TRBJ2-7, with TRBD2 identical over 8 bases. Germline CDR1 reads MNHEY; CDR2 reads SMNVEV (reference sequence). This CDR3 has 17 residues.

The rearrangement joins TRBV9 to TRBJ2-7; a possible D gene is TRBD2 (5 bases). The length of the CDR3 is 15 residues. Germline-derived CDR1 and CDR2 are SGDLS and YYNGEE. The V end was cut by 0 bases, the J end by 0 bases, with 10 bases between. CDR3 DNA: TGTGCCAGCAGCGTAGGCGGAGCGGCCTCCTACGAGCAGTACTTC. It codes for CASSVGGAASYEQYF.

The chain joins TRBV5-1 to TRBJ2-6; 8 bases agree with TRBD1. Germline assignment: CDR1 SGHRS and CDR2 YFSETQ. V lost 4 bases, J lost 2 bases, and 11 bases stayed unmatched. The length of the CDR3 is 18 residues. Here the CDR3 DNA reads TGCGCCAGCAGCCCCCTAGGACAGGGACAGGCTGGGGCCAACGTCCTGACTTTC. Translation: CASSPLGQGQAGANVLTF.

This clone was observed a single time. The genes are TRBV5-8 and TRBJ1-5, with D possibly matching TRBD1 (6 bases). CDR3 length: 15 residues. CDR1 and CDR2 (germline): SGHTS, YDEGEE. V was pared by 4 bases and J by 4 bases, with 15 bases between. CDR3 bases: TGTGCCAGCAGCCCCGTGAGGGGGAGAAATCAGCCCCAGCATTTT. Protein sequence: CASSPVRGRNQPQHF.

This chain connects TRBV6-4 to TRBJ2-2; D unresolved. The CDR3 contains 12 residues. Trimming shortened V by 2 bases and J by 5 bases, and 3 bases separated the two germline ends. CDR1 is MRHNA, CDR2 SNTAGT, per germline. This chain's CDR3 is CASSDPTGELFF. The DNA of the CDR3 is TGTGCCAGCAGTGACCCGACCGGGGAGCTGTTTTTT.

The rearrangement uses TRBV5-1 and TRBJ2-3, with 8 bases lining up with TRBD1. The ends lost 0 bases at V and 4 bases at J; junction bases unmatched: 1. Germline CDR1 and CDR2: SGHRS and YFSETQ. CDR3 length: 14 amino acids. The CDR3 sequence: CASSLDRGADTQYF. CDR3 bases: TGCGCCAGCAGCTTGGACAGGGGGGCAGATACGCAGTATTTT.

Here the CDR3 DNA reads TGTGCCAGCAGCTTAAGTGGCGGAACGAGCTTCTACAATGAGCAGTTCTTC. Its protein product is CASSLSGGTSFYNEQFF. V is TRBV7-3 and J is TRBJ2-1; D ambiguous. Trimming took off 1 base at V and 3 bases at J, with 16 bases between the two ends. There are 17 residues in the CDR3. Germline CDR1 reads SGHTA; CDR2 reads FQGTGA. Looking up the rest from reference TRBV7-3 and TRBJ2-1 gives the full variable domain: GAGVSQTPSNKVTEKGKYVELRCDPISGHTALYWYRQSLGQGPEFLIYFQGTGAADDSGLPNDRFFAVRPEGSVSTLKIQRTERGDSAVYLCASSLSGGTSFYNEQFFGPGTRLTVL.

The chain combines TRBV28 with TRBJ2-7, with TRBD1 matching over 9 bases. Unmatched junction bases numbered 10, after V lost 3 bases and J lost 4 bases. CDR3 size: 16 residues. Germline-derived CDR1 and CDR2 are MDHEN and SYDVKM. This CDR3 reads CASSLGTGTGWYEQYF. CDR3 nucleotides: TGTGCCAGCAGTTTGGGGACCGGGACAGGGTGGTACGAGCAGTACTTC.

A single count supports this clone. CDR3 loop: CASSPNTGVYGYTF. The CDR3 DNA is TGTGCCAGCAGCCCAAATACAGGGGTTTATGGCTACACCTTC. The J gene is TRBJ1-2, the V gene TRBV5-5; TRBD1 matches at 7 bases. With 4 bases clipped from V and 5 bases from J, the junction kept 8 bases outside the gene matches. The germline gives CDR1 SGHKS, CDR2 YYEKEE (reference sequence). CDR3 length: 14 amino acids.

CDR3 in amino acids: CASSLTGTFYGYTF. The CDR3 DNA reads TGTGCCAGCAGTTTAACAGGCACCTTCTATGGCTACACCTTC. The chain uses TRBV28 and TRBJ1-2; possible D gene TRBD1, 5 bases. V shed 2 bases and J shed 4 bases, with 11 bases lying between them. The V gene's germline CDR1 is MDHEN and CDR2 SYDVKM. This CDR3 has 14 amino acids.

The rearrangement uses TRBV28 and TRBJ2-6; D possibly corresponds to TRBD2 (5 bases). Between the trimmed V and J ends, which lost 7 bases and 0 bases, there was a span of 7 bases. Germline lookup yields CDR1 MDHEN and CDR2 SYDVKM. The CDR3 covers 14 residues. The CDR3 DNA reads as TGTGCCAGCACCGAGGGCTCTGGGGCCAACGTCCTGACTTTC. This encodes CASTEGSGANVLTF.

The gene calls are TRBV15 and TRBJ2-1; 9 nucleotides match TRBD1. The CDR3 is 14 residues long. Per the germline V gene, CDR1 is LNHNV and CDR2 is YYDKDF (reference sequence). Trimming removed 3 bases from V and 8 bases from J; junction bases left unmatched: 5. The CDR3 loop is CATSRRQGGDEQFF. The CDR3 nucleotides are TGTGCCACCAGCAGGCGACAGGGGGGGGATGAGCAGTTCTTC.

This CDR3 reads CASRGRANEKLFF. The CDR3 DNA sequence: TGTGCCAGCAGGGGCAGAGCTAATGAAAAACTGTTTTTT. This chain joins TRBV6-6 and TRBJ1-4; D not resolved. V gave up 6 bases and J gave up 3 bases, with 8 bases separating them. The CDR3 spans 13 residues. The germline gives CDR1 MNHNY, CDR2 SVGAGI (reference sequence).

This chain joins TRBV18 and TRBJ2-7; tentatively, D is TRBD2 (6 bases). This CDR3 region has 15 residues. Germline lookup yields CDR1 KGHSH and CDR2 LQKENI. V lost 0 bases and J lost 10, with 19 bases in between. This CDR3 reads CASSPPEGPPSIQYF. The CDR3 DNA follows: TGTGCCAGCTCACCACCGGAGGGGCCTCCTAGTATTCAGTACTTC.

The chain combines TRBV18 with TRBJ2-3; TRBD2 matches at 7 bases. Germline-derived CDR1 and CDR2 are KGHSH and LQKENI. After removal of 0 bases from V and 0 bases from J, the junction contained 6 bases not matched to a gene. The CDR3 spans 17 residues. The chain's CDR3 is CASSPPRGGPSTDTQYF. CDR3 in DNA: TGTGCCAGCTCACCACCCCGGGGAGGGCCTAGCACAGATACGCAGTATTTT. Full variable domain (missing parts from reference TRBV18 and TRBJ2-3): NAGVMQNPRHLVRRRGQEARLRCSPMKGHSHVYWYRQLPEEGLKFMVYLQKENIIDESGMPKERFSAEFPKEGPSILRIQQVVRGDSAAYFCASSPPRGGPSTDTQYFGPGTRLTVL.

In its sample, this clone was seen once. This CDR3 is CASSQNLLPLHTF. In nucleotides, the CDR3 is TGTGCCAGCAGCCAAAACCTTTTGCCTCTACACACCTTC. This chain connects TRBV6-2 or TRBV6-3 to TRBJ1-2; D gene ambiguous. The germline V and J ends were trimmed by 6 bases and 12 bases, with 20 bases remaining between them. CDR1 is MNHEY, CDR2 SVGEGT, per germline. This CDR3 spans 13 amino acids.

This clone is a singleton in its sample. This chain joins TRBV6-2 or TRBV6-3 and TRBJ1-1, with 8 bases lining up with TRBD1. J was trimmed by 0 bases and V by 4 bases; bases with no gene match: 7. The CDR3 is 16 amino acids. Germline assignment: CDR1 MNHEY and CDR2 SVGEGT. CDR3 protein: CASSLTGAVMNTEAFF. The CDR3 nucleotides are TGTGCCAGCAGTTTGACAGGGGCGGTGATGAACACTGAAGCTTTCTTT.

This chain joins TRBV7-9 and TRBJ1-2, with a possible D match to TRBD1 (5 bases). Per germline, CDR1 SEHNR and CDR2 FQNEAQ (reference sequence). The CDR3 is made up of 15 amino acids. V was cut by 1 base and J by 3 bases, with 12 bases left in between. The CDR3 loop is CASSLGPTGDYGYTF. In DNA, the CDR3 is TGTGCCAGCAGCTTAGGGCCAACAGGCGACTATGGCTACACCTTC.

The chain is built from TRBV6-2 or TRBV6-3 and TRBJ1-5; weak D call: TRBD1 (6 bases). Germline V gene lookup returns CDR1 MNHEY and CDR2 SVGEGT. This CDR3 region has 13 residues. Trimming stripped 5 bases from V and 4 bases from J, with 9 bases between. For the CDR3, the DNA is TGTGCCAGCAGTCCAACAGGGAATCAGCCCCAGCATTTT. It yields the protein CASSPTGNQPQHF.

The chain is built from TRBV6-1 and TRBJ2-7; D is ambiguous. The CDR3 has 13 amino acids. Germline V gives CDR1 MNHNS, CDR2 SASEGT. With 1 base removed from V and 2 bases from J, the gap between germline ends came to 6 bases. This chain's CDR3 is CASSEGRPYEQYF. CDR3 sequence (DNA): TGTGCCAGCAGTGAAGGGCGGCCCTACGAGCAGTACTTC.

The chain links TRBV14 to TRBJ2-7, with 8 positions matching TRBD2. V was clipped by 2 bases and J by 4 bases; unmatched bases: 1. The CDR3 runs to 13 residues. Germline lookup yields CDR1 SGHDN and CDR2 FVKESK. The CDR3: CASSQPSGYEQYF. The CDR3 bases are TGTGCCAGCAGCCAACCTAGCGGGTACGAGCAGTACTTC.

This clone was picked up a small number of times. The chain joins TRBV6-6 to TRBJ1-5; D not certain. CDR1 MNHNY and CDR2 SVGAGI come from the germline V gene (reference sequence). The length of the CDR3 is 14 residues. With 0 bases removed from V and 2 bases from J, the gap between germline ends came to 5 bases. The CDR3: CASSYSEGNQPQHF. The CDR3 nucleotides read TGTGCCAGCAGTTACTCGGAGGGCAATCAGCCCCAGCATTTT.

The chain carries TRBV7-2 and TRBJ2-7; D uncertain. Trimming took 5 bases from V and 0 from J, leaving 14 bases between them. This CDR3 has 15 residues. The germline CDR1 and CDR2 sequences are SGHTA and FQGNSA. The CDR3 spells CASSQSIMASYEQYF. The CDR3 DNA sequence: TGTGCCAGCAGCCAATCGATCATGGCCTCCTACGAGCAGTACTTC.

The chain employs TRBV9 and TRBJ2-7; TRBD2 matches at 10 bases. Trimming took 0 bases from V and 2 from J; bases not matched to a gene: 5. This CDR3 has 16 amino acids. The germline V gene has CDR1 SGDLS and CDR2 YYNGEE. CDR3 DNA sequence: TGTGCCAGCAGCGTAGGGTTCACTAGCGGGGCCTACGAGCAGTACTTC. Protein product: CASSVGFTSGAYEQYF. Looking up the rest from reference TRBV9 and TRBJ2-7 gives the full variable domain: DSGVTQTPKHLITATGQRVTLRCSPRSGDLSVYWYQQSLDQGLQFLIQYYNGEERAKGNILERFSAQQFPDLHSELNLSSLELGDSALYFCASSVGFTSGAYEQYFGPGTRLTVT.